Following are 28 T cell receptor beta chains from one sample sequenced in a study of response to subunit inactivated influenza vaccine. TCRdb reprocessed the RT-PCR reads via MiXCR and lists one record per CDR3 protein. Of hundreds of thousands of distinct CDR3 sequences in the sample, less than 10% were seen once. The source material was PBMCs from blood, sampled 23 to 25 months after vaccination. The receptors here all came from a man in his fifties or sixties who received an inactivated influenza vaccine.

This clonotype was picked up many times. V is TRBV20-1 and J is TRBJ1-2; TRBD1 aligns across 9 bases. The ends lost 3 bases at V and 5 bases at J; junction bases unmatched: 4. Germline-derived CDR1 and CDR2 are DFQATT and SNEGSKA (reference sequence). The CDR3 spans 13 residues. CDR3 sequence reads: CSASTGTGYGYTF. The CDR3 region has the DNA TGCAGTGCTAGCACCGGGACAGGGTATGGCTACACCTTC.

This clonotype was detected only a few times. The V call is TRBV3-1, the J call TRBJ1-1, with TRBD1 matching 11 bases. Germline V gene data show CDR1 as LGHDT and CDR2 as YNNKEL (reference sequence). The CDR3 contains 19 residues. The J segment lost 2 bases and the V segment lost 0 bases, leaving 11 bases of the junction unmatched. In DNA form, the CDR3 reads TGTGCCAGCAGCCAAGATTCTCTCTCCGGACAGGGGGCCAACACTGAAGCTTTCTTT. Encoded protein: CASSQDSLSGQGANTEAFF. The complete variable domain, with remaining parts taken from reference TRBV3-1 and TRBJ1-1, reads DTAVSQTPKYLVTQMGNDKSIKCEQNLGHDTMYWYKQDSKKFLKIMFSYNNKELIINETVPNRFSPKSPDKAHLNLHINSLELGDSAVYFCASSQDSLSGQGANTEAFFGQGTRLTVV.

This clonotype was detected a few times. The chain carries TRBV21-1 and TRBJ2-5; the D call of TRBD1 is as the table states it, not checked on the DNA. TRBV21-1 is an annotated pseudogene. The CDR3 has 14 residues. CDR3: CASSNGTKEETQYF. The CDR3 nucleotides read TGTGCCAGCAGCAATGGGACAAAAGAGGAGACCCAGTACTTC.

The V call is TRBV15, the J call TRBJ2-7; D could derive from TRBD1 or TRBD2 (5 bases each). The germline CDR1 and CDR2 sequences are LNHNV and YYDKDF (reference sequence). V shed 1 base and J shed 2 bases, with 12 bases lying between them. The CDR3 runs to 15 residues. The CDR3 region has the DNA TGTGCCACCAGCAGAGGGGACGGCCGGACCTACGAGCAGTACTTC. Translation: CATSRGDGRTYEQYF.

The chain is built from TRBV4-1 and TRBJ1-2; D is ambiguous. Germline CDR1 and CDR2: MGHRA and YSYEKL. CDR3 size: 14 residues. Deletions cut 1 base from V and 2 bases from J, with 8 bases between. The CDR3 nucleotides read TGCGCCAGCAGCCAAGCGGGCCAAAACTATGGCTACACCTTC. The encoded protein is CASSQAGQNYGYTF.

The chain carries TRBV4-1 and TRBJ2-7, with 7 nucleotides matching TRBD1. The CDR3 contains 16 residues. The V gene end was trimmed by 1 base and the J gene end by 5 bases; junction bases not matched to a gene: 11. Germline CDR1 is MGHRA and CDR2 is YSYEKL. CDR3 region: CASSQGRARGFDEQYF. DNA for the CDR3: TGCGCCAGCAGCCAAGGGCGGGCCAGGGGGTTCGACGAGCAGTACTTC.

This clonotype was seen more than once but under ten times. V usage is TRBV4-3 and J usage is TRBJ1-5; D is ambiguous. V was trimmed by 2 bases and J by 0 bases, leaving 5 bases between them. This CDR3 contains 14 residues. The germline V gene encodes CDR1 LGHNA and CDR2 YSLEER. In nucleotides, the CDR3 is TGCGCCAGCAGCCAATATGTTAGCAATCAGCCCCAGCATTTT. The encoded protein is CASSQYVSNQPQHF.

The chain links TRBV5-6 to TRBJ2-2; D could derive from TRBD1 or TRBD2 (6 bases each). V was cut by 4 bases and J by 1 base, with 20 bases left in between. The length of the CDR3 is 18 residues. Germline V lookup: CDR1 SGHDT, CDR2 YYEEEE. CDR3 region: CASSPMGAGQWNTGELFF. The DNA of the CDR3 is TGTGCCAGCAGCCCGATGGGGGCGGGACAATGGAACACCGGGGAGCTGTTTTTT.

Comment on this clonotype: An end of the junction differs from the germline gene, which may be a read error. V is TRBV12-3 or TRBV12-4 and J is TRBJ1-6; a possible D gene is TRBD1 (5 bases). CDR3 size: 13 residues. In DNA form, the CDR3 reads TGTGCCAGCGGTTTAAGACAGAATTCACCCCTCCACTTT. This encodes CASGLRQNSPLHF.

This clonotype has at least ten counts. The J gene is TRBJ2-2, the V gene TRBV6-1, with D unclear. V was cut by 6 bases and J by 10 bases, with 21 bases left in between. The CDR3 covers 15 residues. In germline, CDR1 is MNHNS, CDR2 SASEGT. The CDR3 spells CASSELRPPLAELFF. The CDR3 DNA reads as TGTGCCAGCAGCGAGCTTCGGCCTCCCTTGGCGGAGCTGTTTTTT.

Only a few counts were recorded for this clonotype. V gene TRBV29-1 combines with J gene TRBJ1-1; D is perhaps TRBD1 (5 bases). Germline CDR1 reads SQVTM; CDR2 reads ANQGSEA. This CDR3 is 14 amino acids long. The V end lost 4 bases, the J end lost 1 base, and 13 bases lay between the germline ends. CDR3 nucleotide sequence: TGCAGCGTTGTAGGGCAGGGCTGGAACACTGAAGCTTTCTTT. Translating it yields CSVVGQGWNTEAFF.

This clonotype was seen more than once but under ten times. The CDR3 here is CAIGPAPYEQYF. As DNA, the CDR3 is TGTGCCATCGGGCCGGCCCCCTACGAGCAGTACTTC. The chain employs TRBV10-3 and TRBJ2-7; D is unclear. Between the trimmed V and J ends, which lost 8 bases and 2 bases, there was a span of 10 bases. The CDR3 loop spans 12 amino acids. In germline, CDR1 is ENHRY, CDR2 SYGVKD.

The CDR3 DNA is TGCGCCAGCAGCATTGGGGTTGGGGCCAACGTCCTGACTTTC. The encoded protein is CASSIGVGANVLTF. This chain joins TRBV4-3 and TRBJ2-6; D is undetermined. Germline V gives CDR1 LGHNA, CDR2 YSLEER. This CDR3 is 14 amino acids long. The V end lost 5 bases, the J end lost 3 bases, and 8 bases lay between the germline ends.

CDR3 DNA sequence: TGTGCCAGCAGAGACAGGAATACCTACGAGCAGTACTTC. Translating it yields CASRDRNTYEQYF. The rearrangement uses TRBV12-3 or TRBV12-4 and TRBJ2-7, with a weak D call TRBD1 (6 bases). This CDR3 contains 13 residues. Deletions cut 6 bases from V and 2 bases from J, with 11 bases between.

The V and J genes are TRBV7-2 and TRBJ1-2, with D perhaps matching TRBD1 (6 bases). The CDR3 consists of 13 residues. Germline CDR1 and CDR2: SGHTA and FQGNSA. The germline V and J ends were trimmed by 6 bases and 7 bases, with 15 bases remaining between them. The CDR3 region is CASRQGGQFGYTF. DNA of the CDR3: TGTGCCAGCAGACAGGGAGGACAGTTTGGCTACACCTTC.

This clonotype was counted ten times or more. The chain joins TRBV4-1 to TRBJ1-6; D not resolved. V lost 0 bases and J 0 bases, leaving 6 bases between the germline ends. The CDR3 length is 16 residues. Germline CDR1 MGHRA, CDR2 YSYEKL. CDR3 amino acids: CASSQERSSYNSPLHF. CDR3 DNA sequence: TGCGCCAGCAGCCAAGAACGGAGCTCCTATAATTCACCCCTCCACTTT.

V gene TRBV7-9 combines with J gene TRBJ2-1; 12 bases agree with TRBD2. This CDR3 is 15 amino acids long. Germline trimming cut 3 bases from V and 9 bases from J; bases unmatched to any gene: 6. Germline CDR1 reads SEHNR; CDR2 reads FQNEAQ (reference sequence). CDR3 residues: CASSLSTSGRSEQFF. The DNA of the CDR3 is TGTGCCAGCAGCTTGAGCACTAGCGGGAGGTCTGAGCAGTTCTTC. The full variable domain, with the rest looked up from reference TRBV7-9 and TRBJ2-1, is DTGVSQNPRHKITKRGQNVTFRCDPISEHNRLYWYRQTLGQGPEFLTYFQNEAQLEKSRLLSDRFSAERPKGSFSTLEIQRTEQGDSAMYLCASSLSTSGRSEQFFGPGTRLTVL.

CDR3 nucleotide sequence: TGCAGTGCAAGGGACAGCATCTCCTACGAGCAGTACTTC. Its protein product is CSARDSISYEQYF. The chain combines TRBV20-1 with TRBJ2-7; 7 bases are shared with TRBD1. V gave up 6 bases and J gave up 0 bases; unmatched junction bases: 5. CDR3 length: 13 residues. Germline V CDR1 and CDR2: DFQATT, SNEGSKA (reference sequence).

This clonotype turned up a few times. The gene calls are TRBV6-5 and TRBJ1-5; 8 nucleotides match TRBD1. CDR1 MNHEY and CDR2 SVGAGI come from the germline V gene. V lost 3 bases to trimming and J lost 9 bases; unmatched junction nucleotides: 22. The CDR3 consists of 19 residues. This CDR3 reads CASSYRGQAAIQFIWPQHF. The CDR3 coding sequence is TGTGCCAGCAGTTATAGGGGACAGGCCGCGATACAATTCATTTGGCCCCAGCATTTT.

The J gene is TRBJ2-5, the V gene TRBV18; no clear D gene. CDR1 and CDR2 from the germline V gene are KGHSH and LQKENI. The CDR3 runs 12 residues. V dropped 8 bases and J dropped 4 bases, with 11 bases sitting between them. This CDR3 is CASHYLGETQYF. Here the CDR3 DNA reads TGTGCCAGCCACTACCTAGGAGAGACCCAGTACTTC.

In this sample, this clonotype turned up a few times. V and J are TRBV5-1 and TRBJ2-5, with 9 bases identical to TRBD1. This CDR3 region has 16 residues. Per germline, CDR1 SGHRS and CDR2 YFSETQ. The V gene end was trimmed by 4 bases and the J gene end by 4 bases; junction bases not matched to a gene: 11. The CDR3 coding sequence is TGCGCCAGCAGCACTACAGGGGGCGCGAATAGAGAGACCCAGTACTTC. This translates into CASSTTGGANRETQYF.

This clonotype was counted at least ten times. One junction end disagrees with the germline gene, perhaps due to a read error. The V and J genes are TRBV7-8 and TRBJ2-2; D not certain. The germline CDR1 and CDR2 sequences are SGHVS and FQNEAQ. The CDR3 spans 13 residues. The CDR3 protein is CASSLELTGELFF. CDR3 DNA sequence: TGCGCCAGCAGCTTGGAACTTACCGGGGAGCTGTTTTTT.

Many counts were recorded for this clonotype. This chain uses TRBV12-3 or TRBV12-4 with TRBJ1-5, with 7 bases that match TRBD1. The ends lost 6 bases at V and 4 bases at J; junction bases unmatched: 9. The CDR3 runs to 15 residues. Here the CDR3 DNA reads TGTGCCAGCAGCCGACAGACAGGGCGGAATCAGCCCCAGCATTTT. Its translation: CASSRQTGRNQPQHF.

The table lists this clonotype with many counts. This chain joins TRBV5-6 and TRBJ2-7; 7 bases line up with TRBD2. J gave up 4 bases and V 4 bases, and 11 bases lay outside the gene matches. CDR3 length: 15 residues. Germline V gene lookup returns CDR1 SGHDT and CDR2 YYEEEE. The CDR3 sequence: CASSASRRGYYEQYF. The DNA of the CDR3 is TGTGCCAGCAGCGCCTCCCGGCGGGGGTATTACGAGCAGTACTTC.

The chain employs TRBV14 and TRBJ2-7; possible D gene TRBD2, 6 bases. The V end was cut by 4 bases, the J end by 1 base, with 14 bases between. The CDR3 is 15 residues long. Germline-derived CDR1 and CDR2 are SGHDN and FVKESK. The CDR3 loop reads CASSRVPSVSYEQYF. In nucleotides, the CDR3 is TGTGCCAGCAGCCGTGTCCCTAGCGTATCCTACGAGCAGTACTTC.

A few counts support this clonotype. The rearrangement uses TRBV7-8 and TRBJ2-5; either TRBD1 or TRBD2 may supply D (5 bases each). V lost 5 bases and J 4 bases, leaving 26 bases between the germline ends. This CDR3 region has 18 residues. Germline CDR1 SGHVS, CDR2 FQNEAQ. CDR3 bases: TGTGCCAGCAGCCTCTCTCGCTGGGGACGACGCTTAGTAGAGACCCAGTACTTC. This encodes CASSLSRWGRRLVETQYF.

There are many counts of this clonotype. The CDR3 loop reads CASSQYDRDYNEQFF. The CDR3 DNA follows: TGCGCCAGCAGCCAATACGACAGGGACTACAATGAGCAGTTCTTC. The chain couples TRBV4-1 to TRBJ2-1, with TRBD1 matching 7 bases. Trimming cost V 2 bases and J 3 bases; bases outside gene matches: 4. CDR3 size: 15 residues. CDR1 and CDR2 (germline): MGHRA, YSYEKL.

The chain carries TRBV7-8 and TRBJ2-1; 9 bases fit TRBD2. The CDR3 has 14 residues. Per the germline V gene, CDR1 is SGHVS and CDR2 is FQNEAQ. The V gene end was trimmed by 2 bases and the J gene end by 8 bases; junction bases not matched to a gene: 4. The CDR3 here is CASSLMVAGDEQFF. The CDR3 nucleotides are TGTGCCAGCAGCTTAATGGTAGCGGGGGATGAGCAGTTCTTC.